This T cell receptor beta chain was recovered during a study of blood T cell repertoires in COVID-19. Study-wide context: Donors in the United States, Italy and Spain gave samples during acute or convalescent COVID-19.

Under the authors' procedure: Scientists estimated how many nucleated cells there were by amplifying reference gene primers. Using immunoSEQ multiplex PCR, the repertoire was profiled, and TCRdb retains in-frame clones only, with some absent. V and J calls and clone size are those listed in that table; D and trimming were worked out from the DNA. The data hold 250,000 to 350,000 clones, with around 84% observed a single time. Patients at the Seattle site were enrolled during active infection and followed longitudinally. Per the germline V gene, CDR1 is SNHLY and CDR2 is FYNNEI. The ends lost 7 bases at V and 6 bases at J; junction bases unmatched: 6. This CDR3 region has 13 residues.

This chain links TRBV2 with TRBJ2-7; the match to TRBD1 covers 10 bases. The sample consisted of peripheral blood. The clonotype comes from a human donor with COVID-19, enrolled during active disease. The donor label of this sample is uncertain. CDR3 in DNA: TGTGCCAGCAAGGAAAGGACAGGGGGCGAGCAGTACTTC. It yields the protein CASKERTGGEQYF.